This T cell receptor beta chain was sequenced in a study of Graves' ophthalmopathy and Graves' hyperthyroidism. Clinicians made diagnoses from clinical symptoms, serum thyroxine, TRAb, thyroid ultrasound and orbital computed tomography. RNA transcripts were the source from which TCR beta CDR3 regions were amplified. RT-PCR in the first round used HTBI primers; a second-round multiplex PCR followed. TCRdb ran MiXCR on the multiplex PCR reads and lists one entry per CDR3 protein. The sample lists about 210,000 distinct CDR3 sequences; around 30% were seen once. The V gene lost 4 bases and the J gene lost 2 bases, with 14 bases spanning the gap. The CDR3 loop spans 15 amino acids. Per germline, CDR1 MNHNS and CDR2 SASEGT.

Sequences were obtained from peripheral blood. The sequence came from a man aged 50 or older with Graves' ophthalmopathy. This chain links TRBV6-1 with TRBJ2-5; D possibly corresponds to TRBD2 (5 bases). The CDR3 protein is CASSGGIATQETQYF. CDR3 sequence (DNA): TGTGCCAGCAGTGGAGGGATTGCGACACAAGAGACCCAGTACTTC.